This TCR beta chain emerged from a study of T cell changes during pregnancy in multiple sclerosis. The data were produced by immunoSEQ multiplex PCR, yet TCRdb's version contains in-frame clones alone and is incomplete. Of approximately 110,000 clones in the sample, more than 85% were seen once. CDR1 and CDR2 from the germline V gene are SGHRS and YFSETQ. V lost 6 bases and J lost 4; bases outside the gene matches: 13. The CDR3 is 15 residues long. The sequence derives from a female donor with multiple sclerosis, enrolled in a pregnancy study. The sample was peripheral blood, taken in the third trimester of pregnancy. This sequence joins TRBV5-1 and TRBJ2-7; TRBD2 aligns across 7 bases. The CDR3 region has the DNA TGCGCCAGCACCCCCGCCAGCGGGGCTCGTTACGAGCAGTACTTC. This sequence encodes CASTPASGARYEQYF.